The 5 T cell receptor beta chains given below trace back to one sample, sequenced in a study of control samples from healthy donors and cancer patients. Sequenced by immunoSEQ multiplex PCR; TCRdb stores in-frame clones only, minus some. The data contain around 130,000 clones, just over 90% of them singletons. The sample was PBMCs. The receptors shown here come from a man aged 45-65 years with head and neck cancer.

The chain links TRBV5-6 to TRBJ1-1; the match to TRBD1 covers 7 bases. V dropped 4 bases and J dropped 7; count of bases not matched to a gene: 13. Germline V gene lookup returns CDR1 SGHDT and CDR2 YYEEEE. The CDR3 totals 15 residues. This CDR3 is CASSRLHSPGGEAFF. The DNA of the CDR3 is TGTGCCAGCAGCCGTCTACATAGTCCAGGGGGTGAAGCTTTCTTT.

This chain joins TRBV6-6 and TRBJ2-1; 9 bases line up with TRBD1. V lost 6 bases and J lost 7; bases outside the gene matches: 7. CDR3 size: 14 residues. CDR1 is MNHNY, CDR2 SVGAGI, per germline (reference sequence). CDR3 amino acids: CASRPGQGKNEQFF. The DNA of the CDR3 is TGTGCCAGCAGGCCGGGACAGGGCAAGAATGAGCAGTTCTTC.

This sequence joins TRBV5-1 and TRBJ2-3; no firm D call. V was pared by 4 bases and J by 1 base, with 22 bases between. The CDR3 consists of 18 residues. The germline CDR1 and CDR2 sequences are SGHRS and YFSETQ. This chain's CDR3 is CASSAATGRATGTDTQYF. CDR3 DNA sequence: TGCGCCAGCAGCGCCGCAACCGGACGGGCGACTGGCACAGATACGCAGTATTTT.

The V gene is TRBV15, the J gene TRBJ2-7; a weak D match, TRBD2 (6 bases). The germline V gene encodes CDR1 LNHNV and CDR2 YYDKDF (reference sequence). The V end lost 3 bases, the J end lost 4 bases, and 13 bases lay between the germline ends. The CDR3 sequence is 14 residues long. CDR3 DNA: TGTGCCACCAGCAGGGGACGACGGGGGTACGAGCAGTACTTC. It translates to CATSRGRRGYEQYF.

The count of this clone is one. The rearrangement uses TRBV6-2 or TRBV6-3 and TRBJ2-3, with TRBD2 identical over 7 bases. With 6 bases clipped from V and 2 bases from J, the junction kept 14 bases outside the gene matches. The CDR3 totals 17 residues. Germline V gives CDR1 MNHEY, CDR2 SVGEGT. This CDR3 is CASSLSGKRGTTDTQYF. Written as DNA, the CDR3 is TGTGCCAGCAGCCTCTCCGGGAAGCGGGGTACCACAGATACGCAGTATTTT.